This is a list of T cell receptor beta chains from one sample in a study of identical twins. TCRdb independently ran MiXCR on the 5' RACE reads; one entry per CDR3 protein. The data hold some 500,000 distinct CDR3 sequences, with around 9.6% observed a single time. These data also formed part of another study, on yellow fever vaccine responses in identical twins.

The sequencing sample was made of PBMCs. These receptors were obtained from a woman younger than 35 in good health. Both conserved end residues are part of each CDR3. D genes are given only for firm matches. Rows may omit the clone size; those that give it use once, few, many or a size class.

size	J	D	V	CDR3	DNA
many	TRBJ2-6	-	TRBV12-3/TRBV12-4	CASSFQTSGANVLTF	TGTGCCAGCAGTTTCCAGACCTCTGGGGCCAACGTCCTGACTTTC
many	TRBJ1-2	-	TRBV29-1	CSASGGAADYGYTF	TGCAGCGCCTCGGGGGGCGCAGCGGACTATGGCTACACCTTC
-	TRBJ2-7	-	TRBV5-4	CASSSAKGEQYF	TGTGCCAGCAGCTCCGCGAAGGGCGAGCAGTACTTC
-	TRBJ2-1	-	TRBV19	CASSIDRGPGATHNEQFF	TGTGCCAGTAGTATAGATCGCGGTCCGGGGGCTACCCACAATGAGCAGTTCTTC
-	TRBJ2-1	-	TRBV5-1	CASSRIGDGDEQFF	TGCGCCAGCAGCCGAATAGGAGACGGCGATGAGCAGTTCTTC
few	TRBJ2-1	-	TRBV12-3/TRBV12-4	CASSLSRRNAYNEQFF	TGTGCCAGCAGTTTATCGAGGCGAAACGCCTACAATGAGCAGTTCTTC
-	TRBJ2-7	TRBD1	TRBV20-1	CSARSTGTGVYEQYF	TGCAGTGCTAGGTCAACCGGGACAGGGGTTTACGAGCAGTACTTC
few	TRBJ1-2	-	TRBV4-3	CASSLTRRDYGYTF	TGCGCCAGCAGCTTAACCCGGAGAGACTATGGCTACACCTTC
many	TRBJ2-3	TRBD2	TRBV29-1	CSGGGVGTQYF	TGCAGTGGTGGGGGGGTAGGTACGCAGTATTTT
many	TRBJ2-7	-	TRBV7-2	CASSSLGGVYEQYF	TGTGCCAGCAGCTCCCTGGGCGGGGTCTACGAGCAGTACTTC
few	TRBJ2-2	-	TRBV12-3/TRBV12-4	CASWKNTGELFF	TGTGCCAGCTGGAAAAACACCGGGGAGCTGTTTTTT
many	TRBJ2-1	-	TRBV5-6	CASSSMALLNEQFF	TGTGCCAGCAGCTCGATGGCACTTCTCAATGAGCAGTTCTTC
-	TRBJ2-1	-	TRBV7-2	CASSLATQTYNEQFF	TGTGCCAGCAGCTTAGCTACCCAGACCTACAATGAGCAGTTCTTC
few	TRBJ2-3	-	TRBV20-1	CSARDLVWQPDTQYF	TGCAGTGCTAGAGATCTGGTCTGGCAACCAGATACGCAGTATTTT
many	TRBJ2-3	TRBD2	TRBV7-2	CASSFASSGGAYTQYF	TGTGCCAGCAGCTTCGCCTCTAGCGGTGGCGCTTATACGCAGTATTTT
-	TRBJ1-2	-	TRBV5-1	CASSLAGQGNSFGYTF	TGCGCCAGCAGCTTGGCCGGCCAGGGAAATAGTTTTGGCTACACCTTC
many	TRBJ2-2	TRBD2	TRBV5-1	CASSLDPGGSNTGELFF	TGCGCCAGCAGCTTGGACCCCGGGGGGTCGAACACCGGGGAGCTGTTTTTT
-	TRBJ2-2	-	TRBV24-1	CATSDPTEGPFANTGELFF	TGTGCCACCAGTGATCCCACCGAGGGCCCCTTCGCGAACACCGGGGAGCTGTTTTTT
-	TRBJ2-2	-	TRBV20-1	CSARRGLPGELFF	TGCAGTGCCCGTCGCGGGTTACCCGGGGAGCTGTTTTTT
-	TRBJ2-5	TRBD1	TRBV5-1	CASSQQGTGWQETQYF	TGCGCCAGCAGCCAGCAGGGGACAGGGTGGCAAGAGACCCAGTACTTC